The rows below give T cell receptor beta chains drawn from one sample of a study of HIV-infected patients and healthy controls. TCRdb re-analysed the 5' RACE reads in MiXCR, keeping a single row per CDR3 protein. The sample lists more than 10,000 distinct CDR3 sequences, approximately 11% seen once, with around 6% in the top ten. The specimen sequenced was blood. The receptors shown here come from an adult in good health. The conserved cysteine and the conserved F or W are not part of the CDR3 here.

TRBJ2-1	TRBV7-9	ASSLGVGANNEQF
TRBJ2-7	TRBV5-4	ASSPGTDGEQY
TRBJ2-1	TRBV28	ASSLTSGNEQF
TRBJ1-2	TRBV12-3/TRBV12-4	ASSLRGPGYGYT
TRBJ1-3	TRBV10-3	AIRGQGTGNTIY
TRBJ2-1	TRBV3-1	ASSQEIAGGRYNEQF
TRBJ2-7	TRBV29-1	SVEAKDRSSYEQY
TRBJ1-1	TRBV20-1	SASPVGRGAF
TRBJ2-2	TRBV29-1	SVGFRDRSTGELF
TRBJ1-5	TRBV4-1	ASSQGPPPNQPQH
TRBJ2-3	TRBV20-1	SARDLSLTNTDTQY
TRBJ2-5	TRBV12-3/TRBV12-4	ASSLLGQRETQY
TRBJ2-1	TRBV29-1	SVEAGVGHNEQF
TRBJ1-1	TRBV29-1	SVELQGGTEAF
TRBJ2-7	TRBV7-2	ASSPDPVAVQGDEQY
TRBJ1-1	TRBV29-1	SAEPGGPNTEAF
TRBJ2-1	TRBV7-2	ASSLVSSGSYNEQF
TRBJ2-1	TRBV7-2	ASSLRGRGSYNEQF
TRBJ2-1	TRBV13	ASSLGAGSYNEQF
TRBJ2-3	TRBV29-1	SVVGRGDRGTDTQY
TRBJ2-7	TRBV7-2	ASSLDRVSYEQY
TRBJ2-2	TRBV7-2	ASIAGGPDTGELF
TRBJ1-2	TRBV15	ATSRDRVASYGYT
TRBJ1-2	TRBV12-3/TRBV12-4	ASSAGHRYGYT
TRBJ1-3	TRBV20-1	SATGLFSGNTIY
TRBJ1-1	TRBV29-1	SGGSPNTEAF
TRBJ1-5	TRBV10-1	ASSELDQGSKNQPQH
TRBJ1-5	TRBV4-1	ASSPLEKASNQPQH